The 8 T cell receptor beta chains in this list originate from one sample, sequenced in a study of human T cells and chemical hapten exposure. Documented time point: patch test 2, 6 weeks after DPC sensitization. Indicated treatment: therapeutic diphenylcyclopropenone sensitization with weekly scalp DPC. In TCRdb, the RACE reads were re-called with MiXCR into one record per CDR3 protein. The sample has about 350,000 distinct CDR3 sequences; around 6% are singletons. Sequencing was performed on whole blood, taken in connection with sensitization to the hapten diphenylcyclopropenone (DPC). Every receptor here comes from a woman aged 18-29 years with alopecia areata. Some clones in this sample may be carry-over from other donors' samples.

This clonotype was recorded many times. J is TRBJ2-3 and V is TRBV12-3 or TRBV12-4, with D unclear. The V gene lost 1 base and the J gene lost 2 bases, with 10 bases spanning the gap. The CDR3 covers 15 residues. The CDR3 DNA is TGTGCCAGCAGTTTAGGCCTAGTCACCACAGATACGCAGTATTTT. This codes for CASSLGLVTTDTQYF.

This clonotype has a count of ten or more. This chain connects TRBV6-5 to TRBJ1-4, with 8 positions matching TRBD1. Germline CDR1 and CDR2: MNHEY and SVGAGI. CDR3 length: 14 residues. V dropped 2 bases and J dropped 7; count of bases not matched to a gene: 3. The CDR3 DNA reads TGTGCCAGCAGTTACGACAGGGGTACTGAAAAACTGTTTTTT. It codes for CASSYDRGTEKLFF.

This chain joins TRBV7-9 and TRBJ2-7; no definite D call. V lost 5 bases and J lost 3, with 20 bases in between. The CDR3 runs to 16 residues. Germline loops: CDR1 SEHNR, CDR2 FQNEAQ (reference sequence). The CDR3 protein is CASSPPRGTPGYEQYF. CDR3 DNA: TGTGCCAGCAGCCCCCCCCGTGGAACCCCAGGCTACGAGCAGTACTTC. Full variable domain (rest looked up from reference TRBV7-9 and TRBJ2-7): DTGVSQNPRHKITKRGQNVTFRCDPISEHNRLYWYRQTLGQGPEFLTYFQNEAQLEKSRLLSDRFSAERPKGSFSTLEIQRTEQGDSAMYLCASSPPRGTPGYEQYFGPGTRLTVT.

Worth noting for this clonotype: A much larger clone differs from this one at a single base, so this may be a read error. The chain joins TRBV7-2 to TRBJ2-2; D remains ambiguous. Germline CDR1 SGHTA, CDR2 FQGNSA. The CDR3 consists of 14 residues. V lost 0 bases and J lost 0, with 2 bases in between. The CDR3 bases are TGTGCCAGCAGCTTAGCGGCGAACACCGGGGAGCTGTTTTTT. This sequence encodes CASSLAANTGELFF.

This clonotype appeared a few times. This rearrangement joins TRBV5-1 to TRBJ2-5; TRBD2 agrees at 7 bases. The trim removed 4 bases at V and 5 bases at J, leaving 8 bases unmatched. Germline V gives CDR1 SGHRS, CDR2 YFSETQ. The CDR3 totals 14 residues. The CDR3 protein is CASSPGLLGETQYF. The CDR3 DNA follows: TGCGCCAGCAGCCCGGGACTACTGGGGGAGACCCAGTACTTC.

This clonotype showed up many times. This sequence joins TRBV6-6 and TRBJ1-2; no definite D call. Germline V gene data show CDR1 as MNHNY and CDR2 as SVGAGI (reference sequence). The CDR3 extends over 13 amino acids. V was pared by 7 bases and J by 0 bases, with 9 bases between. CDR3 region: CASKAGANYGYTF. CDR3 bases: TGTGCCAGCAAGGCGGGAGCTAACTATGGCTACACCTTC.

This clonotype was seen a single time. The gene calls are TRBV7-9 and TRBJ2-7, with a tentative D call TRBD2 (5 bases). V dropped 0 bases and J dropped 6 bases, with 12 bases sitting between them. The CDR3 length is 14 residues. Germline V lookup: CDR1 SEHNR, CDR2 FQNEAQ (reference sequence). The CDR3 spells CASSLAPSSSEQYF. Here the CDR3 DNA reads TGTGCCAGCAGCTTAGCTCCTAGCTCTTCCGAGCAGTACTTC.

The CDR3 loop reads CSVTTTEQGAYNEQFF. CDR3 bases: TGCAGCGTTACCACTACCGAACAGGGAGCCTACAATGAGCAGTTCTTC. The J gene is TRBJ2-1, the V gene TRBV29-1; D might be TRBD1 (6 bases). CDR1 and CDR2 from the germline V gene are SQVTM and ANQGSEA. This CDR3 is 16 amino acids long. V was cut by 5 bases and J by 2 bases, with 19 bases left in between.